One sample yielded the 15 T cell receptor beta chains listed below, sequenced in a study of Ad26.COV2.S vaccination and SARS-CoV-2 variants. Regarding treatment: some 19 received Ad26.COV2.S at low or high dose, single or two shots; 5 received placebo; per-sample allocation not given. Day 63 after the first injection of vaccine or placebo was the sampling time. The protocol was immunoSEQ multiplex PCR, while the TCRdb copy is restricted to in-frame clones and leaves out a portion. The sample lists fewer than 600,000 clones, 80% to 90% occurring once. Sequences were derived from peripheral blood, sampled in a trial of Ad26.COV2.S vaccine versus placebo. The receptors were gathered from a person aged 18-60 years who received the Ad26.COV2.S COVID-19 vaccine or a placebo.

V is TRBV7-2 and J is TRBJ2-7, with 8 bases identical to TRBD2. Germline CDR1 SGHTA, CDR2 FQGNSA. V was pared by 1 base and J by 3 bases, with 5 bases of the junction left unmatched. The CDR3 has 15 residues. As DNA, the CDR3 is TGTGCCAGCAGCTTAGTGGGCGGGGGGTACTACGAGCAGTACTTC. Translating it yields CASSLVGGGYYEQYF.

The chain combines TRBV28 with TRBJ2-7; D perhaps matches TRBD2 (6 bases). The CDR3 is 14 residues long. Germline V gene data show CDR1 as MDHEN and CDR2 as SYDVKM. Trimming took 3 bases from V and 1 from J, leaving 10 bases between them. CDR3 sequence: CASSFRRESYEQYF. Here the CDR3 DNA reads TGTGCCAGCAGTTTTCGACGGGAGTCCTACGAGCAGTACTTC.

Comments on this clone: The sample has other DNA sequences that encode this CDR3 too. The rearrangement links TRBV7-2 to TRBJ1-3; no clear D gene. The V gene's germline CDR1 is SGHTA and CDR2 FQGNSA. The germline V and J ends were trimmed by 1 base and 2 bases, with 9 bases remaining between them. This CDR3 has 15 residues. CDR3 residues: CASSLVSGTGNTIYF. In nucleotides, the CDR3 is TGTGCCAGCAGCTTAGTTTCTGGGACTGGAAACACCATATATTTT.

The sample holds a few counts of this clone. The chain has TRBV4-2 and TRBJ2-7; D gene unclear. Trimming pared 0 bases from V and 3 bases from J, leaving 12 bases between. The CDR3 sequence is 15 residues long. Germline assignment: CDR1 LGHNA and CDR2 YNFKEQ. The CDR3, as DNA: TGTGCCAGCAGCCAAGACCGGTTTTGGTACTACGAGCAGTACTTC. This codes for CASSQDRFWYYEQYF.

This chain links TRBV18 with TRBJ2-5; the D is unclear. V dropped 0 bases and J dropped 5 bases, with 13 bases sitting between them. Germline assignment: CDR1 KGHSH and CDR2 LQKENI. The CDR3 length is 15 residues. CDR3 bases: TGTGCCAGCTCACCACCGTCGCTCCACCGGGAGACCCAGTACTTC. This codes for CASSPPSLHRETQYF.

The chain employs TRBV27 and TRBJ2-7; 16 bases are a match to TRBD2. The junction had 5 bases not matched to a gene; V was cut back by 5 bases and J by 7 bases. The germline V gene has CDR1 MNHEY and CDR2 SMNVEV (reference sequence). The CDR3 extends over 15 amino acids. For the CDR3, the DNA is TGTGCCAGCAGTCCCGGGACTAGCGGGAGGGGAGAGCAGTACTTC. Its translation is CASSPGTSGRGEQYF.

V and J are TRBV6-6 and TRBJ1-5; 7 bases fit TRBD1. This CDR3 spans 15 amino acids. With 4 bases clipped from V and 2 bases from J, the junction kept 5 bases outside the gene matches. Germline loops: CDR1 MNHNY, CDR2 SVGAGI (reference sequence). The CDR3 reads CASSFAGTGNQPQHF. The CDR3 DNA follows: TGTGCCAGCAGTTTCGCCGGGACAGGCAATCAGCCCCAGCATTTT.

The chain joins TRBV19 to TRBJ1-5; possibly TRBD1 for D (6 bases). Per germline, CDR1 LNHDA and CDR2 SQIVND (reference sequence). This CDR3 spans 14 amino acids. The V and J ends lost 7 bases and 5 bases respectively, with 15 bases between them. CDR3 DNA: TGTGCCAGTACCACGGGGCAGGGGTATCAGCCCCAGCATTTT. Its translation is CASTTGQGYQPQHF.

CDR3 protein: CASSLDSGSKNIQYF. Written as DNA, the CDR3 is TGTGCCAGCAGTCTAGACAGCGGGTCCAAAAACATTCAGTACTTC. The chain combines TRBV27 with TRBJ2-4; D is possibly TRBD2 (6 bases). V lost 5 bases and J lost 2, with 13 bases in between. The CDR3 extends over 15 amino acids. Germline V gene lookup returns CDR1 MNHEY and CDR2 SMNVEV (reference sequence).

The chain has TRBV30 and TRBJ1-4; TRBD1 aligns across 10 bases. Trimming at V came to 7 bases and at J to 8 bases, leaving 16 bases not matched to a gene. The length of the CDR3 is 16 residues. Germline V gives CDR1 GTSNPN, CDR2 SVGIG (reference sequence). The CDR3 DNA reads as TGTGCCTTGACCGGGACAGGGGTATCGGTGTCAGAAAAACTGTTTTTT. This sequence encodes CALTGTGVSVSEKLFF.

The chain links TRBV11-2 to TRBJ1-5, with D unclear. Per germline, CDR1 SGHAT and CDR2 FQNNGV. The germline V and J ends were trimmed by 1 base and 2 bases, with 6 bases remaining between them. CDR3 length: 14 amino acids. The CDR3: CASSLGLGNQPQHF. For the CDR3, the DNA is TGTGCCAGCAGCTTAGGACTTGGCAATCAGCCCCAGCATTTT.

The V call is TRBV7-3, the J call TRBJ2-7, with 11 bases identical to TRBD2. The germline gives CDR1 SGHTA, CDR2 FQGTGA. The V segment lost 2 bases and the J segment 5 bases; nucleotides outside the gene matches: 5. This CDR3 is built from 15 residues. Here the CDR3 DNA reads TGTGCCAGCAGCTTATTACTAGCGGGAGCACACGAGCAGTACTTC. It is translated as CASSLLLAGAHEQYF.

CDR3 nucleotide sequence: TGTGCCAGCAGGAACAGGGACACCGGGGAGCTGTTTTTT. Translation gives CASRNRDTGELFF. The chain uses TRBV6-5 and TRBJ2-2; a possible D gene is TRBD1 (6 bases). Germline lookup yields CDR1 MNHEY and CDR2 SVGAGI. Deletions cut 6 bases from V and 3 bases from J, with 8 bases between. The CDR3 is 13 amino acids.

This rearrangement joins TRBV14 to TRBJ2-7; D perhaps matches TRBD2 (6 bases). CDR1 and CDR2 (germline): SGHDN, FVKESK. Trimming cost V 1 base and J 1 base, with 17 bases left between them. This CDR3 has 17 residues. The CDR3 is CASSQGPDYLASYEQYF. CDR3 in DNA: TGTGCCAGCAGCCAAGGCCCGGACTATCTGGCGTCCTACGAGCAGTACTTC.

The chain has TRBV4-1 and TRBJ2-1; no definite D call. CDR3 size: 17 residues. V lost 1 base to trimming and J lost 0 bases, with 13 bases between them. The V gene's germline CDR1 is MGHRA and CDR2 YSYEKL. The CDR3 DNA sequence: TGCGCCAGCAGCCAAGGAAGCTCCCCCAGCTCCTACAATGAGCAGTTCTTC. This sequence encodes CASSQGSSPSSYNEQFF.